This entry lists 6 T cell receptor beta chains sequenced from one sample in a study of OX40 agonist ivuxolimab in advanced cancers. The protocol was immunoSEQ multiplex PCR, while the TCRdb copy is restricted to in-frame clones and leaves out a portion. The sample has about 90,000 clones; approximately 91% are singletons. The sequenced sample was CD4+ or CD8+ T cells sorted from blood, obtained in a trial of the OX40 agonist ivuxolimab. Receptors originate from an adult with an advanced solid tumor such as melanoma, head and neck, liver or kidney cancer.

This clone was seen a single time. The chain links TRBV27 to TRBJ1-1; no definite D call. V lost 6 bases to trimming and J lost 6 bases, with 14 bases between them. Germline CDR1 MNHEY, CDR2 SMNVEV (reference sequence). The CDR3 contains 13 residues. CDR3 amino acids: CASRISGSPEAFF. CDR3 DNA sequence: TGTGCCAGCAGAATTTCGGGGTCCCCTGAAGCTTTCTTT.

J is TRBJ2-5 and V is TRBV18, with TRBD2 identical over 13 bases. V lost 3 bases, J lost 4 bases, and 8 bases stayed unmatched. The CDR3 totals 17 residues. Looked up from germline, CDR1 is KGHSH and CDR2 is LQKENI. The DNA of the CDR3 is TGTGCCAGCTCACCCGGACTAGCGGGAGTGTGGTCAGAGACCCAGTACTTC. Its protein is CASSPGLAGVWSETQYF.

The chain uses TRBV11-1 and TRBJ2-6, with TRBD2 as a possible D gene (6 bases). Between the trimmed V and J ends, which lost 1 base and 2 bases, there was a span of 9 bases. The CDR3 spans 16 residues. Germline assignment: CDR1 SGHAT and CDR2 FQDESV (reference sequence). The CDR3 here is CASSLVGGTGANVLTF. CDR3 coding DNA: TGTGCCAGCAGCTTAGTCGGAGGGACTGGGGCCAACGTCCTGACTTTC.

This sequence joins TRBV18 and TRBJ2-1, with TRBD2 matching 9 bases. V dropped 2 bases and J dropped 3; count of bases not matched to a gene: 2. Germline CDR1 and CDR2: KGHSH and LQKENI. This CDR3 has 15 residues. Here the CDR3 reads CASSPSTSGYNEQFF. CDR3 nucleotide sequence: TGTGCCAGCTCACCATCGACTAGCGGCTACAATGAGCAGTTCTTC.

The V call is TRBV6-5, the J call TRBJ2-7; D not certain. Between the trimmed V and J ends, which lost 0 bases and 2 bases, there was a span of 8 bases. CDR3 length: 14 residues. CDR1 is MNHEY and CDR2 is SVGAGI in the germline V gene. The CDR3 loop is CASSYSYSAYEQYF. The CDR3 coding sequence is TGTGCCAGCAGTTACTCATATTCGGCCTACGAGCAGTACTTC.

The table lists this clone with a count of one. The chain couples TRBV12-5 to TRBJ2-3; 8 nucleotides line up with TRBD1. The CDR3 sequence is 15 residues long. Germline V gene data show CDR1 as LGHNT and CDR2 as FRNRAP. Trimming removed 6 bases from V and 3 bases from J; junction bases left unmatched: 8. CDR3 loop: CASGKGDRLTDTQYF. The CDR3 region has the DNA TGTGCTAGTGGGAAAGGGGACAGGCTGACAGATACGCAGTATTTT.